Listed here is a single TCR beta chain. As yet, its antigen is unknown. This CDR3 has 12 amino acids. Germline V gene data show CDR1 as MNHEY and CDR2 as SVGAGI. The V gene lost 5 bases and the J gene lost 6 bases, with 10 bases spanning the gap. The entry originates in a study of blood T cells in healthy people across ages. Roughly 10 milliliters of peripheral blood were drawn from each donor. Broader study findings: Estimates of total diversity, which came from one million sequenced T cells, were considered to be underestimates.

PCR was performed a second time for roughly 7 to 12 cycles using a sample-barcoded 5' primer and a J-beta primer mix. The study obtained at least 3 million CDR3-containing paired-end reads from every sample. From the 5' RACE reads, TCRdb called clonotypes with MiXCR, one entry per CDR3 protein. The repertoire holds around 800,000 distinct CDR3 sequences, 62% seen once, with approximately 30% in the top ten. The chain combines TRBV6-5 with TRBJ1-1; no firm D call. Sample: blood. The sequence came from a man younger than 40 in good health. CDR3 DNA: TGTGCCAGCAGTAGACCAAGCGCTGAAGCTTTCTTT. This translates into CASSRPSAEAFF.